The T cell receptor beta chain under discussion was sequenced for a study of T-cell reconstitution after alpha-beta-depleted transplantation in children. This clonotype occurred many times. Unique molecular identifiers were incorporated during preparation of the TCRbeta library. TCRdb called the PCR reads again in MiXCR, with one record for every CDR3 protein. The sample shows some 200,000 distinct CDR3 sequences, 8% to 10% of them seen only once. The V end was cut by 7 bases, the J end by 0 bases, with 16 bases between. The CDR3 has 16 amino acids. Germline V gene sequence: CDR1 WSHSY, CDR2 SAAADI. The V call is TRBV10-2, the J call TRBJ1-3; weak D call: TRBD1 (5 bases). The sequenced sample was PBMCs from the stem cell graft donor, obtained from the stem cell graft. The receptor was isolated from a human donor who donated a stem cell graft to a child with acute lymphoblastic leukemia. CDR3: CASTYPRGGSGNTIYF. In DNA, the CDR3 is TGCGCCAGCACCTACCCGCGTGGGGGCTCTGGAAACACCATATATTTT.